The 8 T cell receptor beta chains given below trace back to one sample, sequenced in a study of neurological immune-mediated disorders. TCRdb itself ran the 5' RACE reads through MiXCR, one entry per CDR3 protein. This table holds 15,000 to 25,000 distinct CDR3 sequences, 7% to 8.5% found once. The material sequenced was CD8+ T cells from blood. These receptors were obtained from a young woman with HTLV-1-associated myelopathy (HAM/TSP).

This clonotype was observed at least ten times. The CDR3 loop is CASSLPPGQPEKLFF. Written as DNA, the CDR3 is TGTGCCAGCAGCTTACCCCCGGGACAACCTGAAAAACTGTTTTTT. V and J are TRBV7-8 and TRBJ1-4; tentative D call: TRBD1 (6 bases). Germline V gene sequence: CDR1 SGHVS, CDR2 FQNEAQ. The CDR3 has 15 residues. V was pared by 2 bases and J by 7 bases, with 14 bases between. The variable domain in full, completed from reference TRBV7-8 and TRBJ1-4, reads GAGVSQSPRYKVAKRGQDVALRCDPISGHVSLFWYQQALGQGPEFLTYFQNEAQLDKSGLPSDRFFAERPEGSVSTLKIQRTQQEDSAVYLCASSLPPGQPEKLFFGSGTQLSVL.

The table lists this clonotype with many counts. The CDR3 sequence: CASSPGQGPDTQYF. The CDR3 DNA is TGTGCCAGCAGTCCGGGACAGGGTCCAGATACGCAGTATTTT. This rearrangement joins TRBV12-3 or TRBV12-4 to TRBJ2-3, with 9 positions matching TRBD1. The CDR3 is made up of 14 amino acids. V shed 5 bases, J shed 4 bases, and the junction held 4 bases outside the gene matches.

This clonotype was recorded at least ten times. The chain employs TRBV5-6 and TRBJ1-4, with a weak D call TRBD1 (5 bases). V dropped 3 bases and J dropped 5 bases, with 14 bases sitting between them. Germline V gene sequence: CDR1 SGHDT, CDR2 YYEEEE. The CDR3 contains 15 residues. CDR3: CASSWGTGLNEKLFF. Written as DNA, the CDR3 is TGTGCCAGCAGCTGGGGTACAGGACTAAATGAAAAACTGTTTTTT. The whole variable domain, filled in from reference TRBV5-6 and TRBJ1-4, reads DAGVTQSPTHLIKTRGQQVTLRCSPKSGHDTVSWYQQALGQGPQFIFQYYEEEERQRGNFPDRFSGHQFPNYSSELNVNALLLGDSALYLCASSWGTGLNEKLFFGSGTQLSVL.

The chain uses TRBV3-1 and TRBJ2-1; D is ambiguous. Between the trimmed V and J ends, which lost 0 bases and 2 bases, there was a span of 8 bases. The CDR3 loop spans 15 amino acids. Looked up from germline, CDR1 is LGHDT and CDR2 is YNNKEL (reference sequence). The CDR3 loop is CASSQDLAPYNEQFF. The CDR3 DNA reads as TGTGCCAGCAGCCAAGATCTCGCGCCCTACAATGAGCAGTTCTTC.

The J gene is TRBJ2-1, the V gene TRBV25-1; 9 bases match TRBD2. V trimming: 3 bases; J trimming: 5 bases; junction bases outside the gene matches: 5. Germline assignment: CDR1 MGHDK and CDR2 SYGVNS. The CDR3 has 15 residues. CDR3 in DNA: TGTGCCAGCAGTGATTGGGCTAGCGGGGACAATGAGCAGTTCTTC. Translating it yields CASSDWASGDNEQFF. The full variable domain, its missing parts supplied by reference TRBV25-1 and TRBJ2-1, is EADIYQTPRYLVIGTGKKITLECSQTMGHDKMYWYQQDPGMELHLIHYSYGVNSTEKGDLSSESTVSRIRTEHFPLTLESARPSHTSQYLCASSDWASGDNEQFFGPGTRLTVL.

This clonotype was recorded at least ten times. The genes are TRBV5-1 and TRBJ2-7; D unresolved. Between the trimmed V and J ends, which lost 2 bases and 3 bases, there was a span of 9 bases. The CDR3 is 13 residues long. CDR1 is SGHRS and CDR2 is YFSETQ in the germline V gene. This chain's CDR3 is CASSLGTIYEQYF. The CDR3 region has the DNA TGCGCCAGCAGCTTAGGTACCATCTACGAGCAGTACTTC.

Ten or more counts support this clonotype. This sequence joins TRBV6-5 and TRBJ2-2, with D perhaps TRBD2 (7 bases). This CDR3 has 16 residues. Germline CDR1 reads MNHEY; CDR2 reads SVGAGI. Trimming removed 2 bases at V and 4 bases at J, with 14 bases between. In nucleotides, the CDR3 is TGTGCCAGCAGTTACCCCGGGGGGCCCGGCACCGGGGAGCTGTTTTTT. Translated, it gives CASSYPGGPGTGELFF.

In its sample, this clonotype was seen many times. This chain links TRBV10-3 with TRBJ1-6, with D hard to call. Trimming stripped 0 bases from V and 0 bases from J, with 9 bases between. CDR1 is ENHRY and CDR2 is SYGVKD in the germline V gene. The length of the CDR3 is 17 residues. The CDR3 coding sequence is TGTGCCATCAGTGAGTCGGTTACGGACTCCTATAATTCACCCCTCCACTTT. Translated: CAISESVTDSYNSPLHF.